A single sample gave rise to the 28 T cell receptor beta chains below, sequenced in a study of blood T cell repertoires in COVID-19. Profiled with immunoSEQ multiplex PCR; TCRdb holds only in-frame clones, not every one. The repertoire has about 170,000 clones, about 88% of them found once; the top ten carry roughly 2%. The source material was peripheral blood. These receptors came from a man aged 50 to 59 who had recovered from COVID-19.

The chain carries TRBV4-1 and TRBJ1-5; D perhaps matches TRBD1 (5 bases). Germline assignment: CDR1 MGHRA and CDR2 YSYEKL. The length of the CDR3 is 16 residues. V was trimmed by 0 bases and J by 7 bases, leaving 16 bases between them. The CDR3 protein is CASSQEIGRSGQPQHF. CDR3 in DNA: TGCGCCAGCAGCCAAGAGATCGGGCGCTCAGGGCAGCCCCAGCATTTT.

This clone was counted between two and nine times. This chain joins TRBV11-2 and TRBJ2-1; D might be TRBD1 (6 bases). Trimming left V 5 bases short and J 6 bases short, with 23 bases between. This CDR3 region has 17 residues. The germline CDR1 and CDR2 sequences are SGHAT and FQNNGV. The CDR3 nucleotides read TGTGCCAGCAGCCGAGGGCAAGGGGGACGGCGGGTCAATGAGCAGTTCTTC. This gives the protein CASSRGQGGRRVNEQFF.

This clone has just a few counts. The V gene is TRBV7-3, the J gene TRBJ1-4; 9 bases fit TRBD1. The CDR3 is made up of 15 amino acids. Per the germline V gene, CDR1 is SGHTA and CDR2 is FQGTGA. V shed 5 bases and J 4 bases; nucleotides not matched to a gene: 5. The CDR3 here is CASSPGTGRNEKLFF. The CDR3 nucleotides read TGTGCCAGCAGCCCCGGGACAGGGCGTAATGAAAAACTGTTTTTT.

The chain links TRBV7-9 to TRBJ1-1, with unresolved D. Germline V CDR1 and CDR2: SEHNR, FQNEAQ (reference sequence). The length of the CDR3 is 14 residues. V gave up 7 bases and J gave up 1 base, with 13 bases separating them. CDR3 DNA: TGTGCCAGCACCGTGAGAGGGTCGAACACTGAAGCTTTCTTT. Its translation is CASTVRGSNTEAFF. The variable domain in full, completed from reference TRBV7-9 and TRBJ1-1, reads DTGVSQNPRHKITKRGQNVTFRCDPISEHNRLYWYRQTLGQGPEFLTYFQNEAQLEKSRLLSDRFSAERPKGSFSTLEIQRTEQGDSAMYLCASTVRGSNTEAFFGQGTRLTVV.

This chain links TRBV9 with TRBJ2-3; TRBD2 agrees at 10 bases. The CDR3 spans 17 residues. Germline V gives CDR1 SGDLS, CDR2 YYNGEE. With V trimmed by 3 bases and J by 0 bases, 7 bases remained unmatched. CDR3 bases: TGTGCCAGCAGCGCTCACCTTAGCGGGGGGAGCACAGATACGCAGTATTTT. Translation gives CASSAHLSGGSTDTQYF.

The rearrangement links TRBV5-4 to TRBJ1-2; the match to TRBD1 covers 7 bases. Looked up from germline, CDR1 is SGHNT and CDR2 is YYREEE (reference sequence). There are 11 residues in the CDR3. J lost 7 bases, V lost 4 bases, and 1 base had no gene match. In DNA, the CDR3 is TGTGCCAGCAGCCACAGGGGTGGCTACACCTTC. It codes for CASSHRGGYTF.

J is TRBJ2-2 and V is TRBV3-1 (or the pseudogene TRBV3-2), with 10 bases lining up with TRBD2. Germline-derived CDR1 and CDR2 are LGHDT and YNNKEL (reference sequence). The CDR3 runs 18 residues. V dropped 5 bases and J dropped 0; count of bases not matched to a gene: 9. This chain's CDR3 is CASSEGLAEYTNTGELFF. CDR3 coding DNA: TGTGCCAGCAGCGAAGGACTAGCGGAATATACGAACACCGGGGAGCTGTTTTTT.

V and J are TRBV15 and TRBJ2-3, with 10 bases that match TRBD1. V trimming: 4 bases; J trimming: 5 bases; junction bases outside the gene matches: 9. Per germline, CDR1 LNHNV and CDR2 YYDKDF (reference sequence). The CDR3 sequence is 16 residues long. CDR3 coding DNA: TGTGCCACCAGCACAGGGGACAGGGGCGCTGAAGATACGCAGTATTTT. This codes for CATSTGDRGAEDTQYF.

The chain links TRBV19 to TRBJ1-3; D is possibly TRBD1 (5 bases). CDR3 length equals 13 residues. Germline CDR1 is LNHDA and CDR2 is SQIVND (reference sequence). The V and J ends lost 9 bases and 5 bases respectively, with 14 bases between them. The DNA of the CDR3 is TGTGCCAGCATACAGGAGCCTAGAAACACCATATATTTT. Its translation: CASIQEPRNTIYF. The complete variable domain, with remaining parts taken from reference TRBV19 and TRBJ1-3, reads DGGITQSPKYLFRKEGQNVTLSCEQNLNHDAMYWYRQDPGQGLRLIYYSQIVNDFQKGDIAEGYSVSREKKESFPLTVTSAQKNPTAFYLCASIQEPRNTIYFGEGSWLTVV.

The chain links TRBV7-8 to TRBJ1-5; D call uncertain. Trimming took off 1 base at V and 6 bases at J, with 7 bases between the two ends. The CDR3 extends over 13 amino acids. CDR1 SGHVS and CDR2 FQNEAQ come from the germline V gene. The chain's CDR3 is CASSLGAAQPQHF. Here the CDR3 DNA reads TGTGCCAGCAGCTTAGGCGCGGCTCAGCCCCAGCATTTT.

A few counts support this clone. The chain has TRBV7-6 and TRBJ1-3; D call uncertain. Trimming took off 4 bases at V and 0 bases at J, with 7 bases between the two ends. Germline V gives CDR1 SGHVS, CDR2 FNYEAQ. The CDR3 loop spans 14 amino acids. The CDR3 protein is CASSSGSSGNTIYF. CDR3 bases: TGTGCCAGCAGCTCGGGGAGCTCTGGAAACACCATATATTTT.

The chain uses TRBV24-1 and TRBJ1-2, with TRBD1 matching 7 bases. Per the germline V gene, CDR1 is KGHDR and CDR2 is SFDVKD. The ends lost 4 bases at V and 4 bases at J; junction bases unmatched: 8. The CDR3 has 15 amino acids. CDR3 sequence: CATSEGDSDIYGYTF. The CDR3 DNA reads as TGTGCCACCAGTGAGGGGGACAGCGACATCTATGGCTACACCTTC.

V and J are TRBV12-3 or TRBV12-4 and TRBJ1-1; D remains unclear. CDR3 length: 12 residues. The V end was cut by 3 bases, the J end by 7 bases, with 9 bases between. Written as DNA, the CDR3 is TGTGCCAGCAGTTTGGGGAGAGTTGAAGCTTTCTTT. This encodes CASSLGRVEAFF.

V and J are TRBV5-1 and TRBJ2-5; TRBD2 might be the D (5 bases). Germline-derived CDR1 and CDR2 are SGHRS and YFSETQ. The CDR3 runs to 14 residues. Trimming removed 1 base at V and 4 bases at J, with 11 bases between. In DNA, the CDR3 is TGCGCCAGCAGCTTGCCCGCTAGCACAGAGACCCAGTACTTC. This translates into CASSLPASTETQYF.

This clone has a single count. This rearrangement joins TRBV5-8 to TRBJ2-5; the D gene is possibly TRBD1 (5 bases). V was cut by 4 bases and J by 3 bases, with 16 bases left in between. The CDR3 has 15 residues. Germline-derived CDR1 and CDR2 are SGHTS and YDEGEE. CDR3 region: CASSVGAGWEETQYF. The DNA for the CDR3 is TGTGCCAGCAGCGTTGGGGCAGGGTGGGAAGAGACCCAGTACTTC.

This clone has just a few counts. This chain uses TRBV7-9 with TRBJ2-2; TRBD2 matches 10 bases. Germline-derived CDR1 and CDR2 are SEHNR and FQNEAQ (reference sequence). There are 18 residues in the CDR3. After removal of 5 bases from V and 2 bases from J, the junction contained 11 bases not matched to a gene. The CDR3 here is CASSPPPSGGSNTGELFF. Written as DNA, the CDR3 is TGTGCCAGCAGCCCCCCGCCTAGCGGGGGCTCAAACACCGGGGAGCTGTTTTTT.

The chain is built from TRBV5-1 and TRBJ2-3, with D possibly TRBD2 on 6 matching bases. The CDR3 loop spans 13 amino acids. Trimming left V 6 bases short and J 0 bases short, with 8 bases between. Looked up from germline, CDR1 is SGHRS and CDR2 is YFSETQ. CDR3 coding DNA: TGCGCCAGCACCAGCGGGAGCACAGATACGCAGTATTTT. Amino acid sequence: CASTSGSTDTQYF.

CDR3 region: CATSDPARSSGGPYNEQFF. In nucleotides, the CDR3 is TGTGCCACCAGTGATCCTGCCAGATCGAGCGGGGGACCCTACAATGAGCAGTTCTTC. The chain is built from TRBV24-1 and TRBJ2-1, with 8 bases matching TRBD2. Trimming at V came to 3 bases and at J to 2 bases, leaving 14 bases not matched to a gene. CDR1 is KGHDR and CDR2 is SFDVKD in the germline V gene. The CDR3 loop spans 19 amino acids.

This chain uses TRBV5-6 with TRBJ1-2; possibly TRBD1 for D (6 bases). Germline CDR1 is SGHDT and CDR2 is YYEEEE. Trimming took 4 bases from V and 5 from J, leaving 15 bases between them. This CDR3 comprises 14 residues. The CDR3 DNA sequence: TGTGCCAGCAGCGCGCCCGAAGGGGGATATGGCTACACCTTC. Translating it yields CASSAPEGGYGYTF.

The J gene is TRBJ2-5, the V gene TRBV5-4; tentative D call: TRBD1 (7 bases). CDR3 length: 13 amino acids. V gave up 3 bases and J gave up 4 bases, with 10 bases separating them. Germline CDR1 reads SGHNT; CDR2 reads YYREEE (reference sequence). The CDR3 sequence is CASSYQGGETQYF. The CDR3 DNA is TGTGCCAGCAGCTATCAGGGGGGAGAGACCCAGTACTTC.

V and J are TRBV19 and TRBJ1-1, with D perhaps matching TRBD1 (6 bases). V was clipped by 3 bases and J by 4 bases, with 12 bases between them. CDR1 is LNHDA, CDR2 SQIVND, per germline (reference sequence). This CDR3 has 14 residues. The DNA of the CDR3 is TGTGCCAGTAGTATGCGACAGGACAGCACTGAAGCTTTCTTT. This encodes CASSMRQDSTEAFF. The complete variable domain, with remaining parts taken from reference TRBV19 and TRBJ1-1, reads DGGITQSPKYLFRKEGQNVTLSCEQNLNHDAMYWYRQDPGQGLRLIYYSQIVNDFQKGDIAEGYSVSREKKESFPLTVTSAQKNPTAFYLCASSMRQDSTEAFFGQGTRLTVV.

A single count supports this clone. This chain connects TRBV15 to TRBJ1-5; 7 nucleotides match TRBD1. The germline CDR1 and CDR2 sequences are LNHNV and YYDKDF (reference sequence). V dropped 1 base and J dropped 2; count of bases not matched to a gene: 11. CDR3 size: 18 residues. CDR3 DNA sequence: TGTGCCACCAGCAGAGCCAGTAACACAGGGGTAGGCAATCAGCCCCAGCATTTT. This encodes CATSRASNTGVGNQPQHF.

This clone was seen only a few times. The sample holds other DNA sequences that translate to the same CDR3. This chain uses TRBV5-1 with TRBJ1-1; D is ambiguous. Trimming took 0 bases from V and 1 from J, leaving 4 bases between them. Per the germline V gene, CDR1 is SGHRS and CDR2 is YFSETQ. CDR3 length: 13 residues. Here the CDR3 DNA reads TGCGCCAGCAGCTTGGCGGGGAACACTGAAGCTTTCTTT. Translated, it gives CASSLAGNTEAFF. Supplemented by reference TRBV5-1 and TRBJ1-1, the full variable domain reads KAGVTQTPRYLIKTRGQQVTLSCSPISGHRSVSWYQQTPGQGLQFLFEYFSETQRNKGNFPGRFSGRQFSNSRSEMNVSTLELGDSALYLCASSLAGNTEAFFGQGTRLTVV.

This chain connects TRBV5-8 to TRBJ1-2; D might be TRBD1 (6 bases). Trimming took off 0 bases at V and 0 bases at J, with 12 bases between the two ends. Per germline, CDR1 SGHTS and CDR2 YDEGEE. The CDR3 has 16 amino acids. The CDR3 DNA reads as TGTGCCAGCAGCTTGGTTCGGACAGTCTCTAACTATGGCTACACCTTC. It encodes CASSLVRTVSNYGYTF. The full variable domain, completed using reference TRBV5-8 and TRBJ1-2, is EAGVTQSPTHLIKTRGQQATLRCSPISGHTSVYWYQQALGLGLQFLLWYDEGEERNRGNFPPRFSGRQFPNYSSELNVNALELEDSALYLCASSLVRTVSNYGYTFGSGTRLTVV.

The chain is built from TRBV20-1 and TRBJ2-1, with 11 positions matching TRBD2. This CDR3 has 17 residues. Germline CDR1 and CDR2: DFQATT and SNEGSKA (reference sequence). Losses at the gene ends were 3 bases for V and 0 bases for J; bases not matched to a gene: 7. The CDR3 sequence is CSASLAGGYSSYNEQFF. CDR3 DNA: TGCAGTGCTAGTTTAGCGGGGGGGTATTCCTCCTACAATGAGCAGTTCTTC.

This clone was seen more than once but under ten times. The chain carries TRBV7-8 and TRBJ1-1, with 10 bases identical to TRBD1. Germline lookup yields CDR1 SGHVS and CDR2 FQNEAQ. With V trimmed by 5 bases and J by 1 base, 10 bases remained unmatched. The CDR3 loop spans 17 amino acids. This CDR3 is CASSARTGGRTNTEAFF. In DNA, the CDR3 is TGTGCCAGCAGCGCCCGGACAGGGGGAAGAACGAACACTGAAGCTTTCTTT.

V gene TRBV3-1 (or the pseudogene TRBV3-2) combines with J gene TRBJ2-3; 8 positions match TRBD2. Germline-derived CDR1 and CDR2 are LGHDT and YNNKEL (reference sequence). The CDR3 consists of 17 residues. V lost 3 bases and J lost 3; bases outside the gene matches: 11. CDR3 protein: CASSHTGVGGRTDTQYF. The CDR3 coding sequence is TGTGCCAGCAGCCACACGGGAGTCGGCGGGAGGACAGATACGCAGTATTTT.

In DNA, the CDR3 is TGTGCCAGCAGCTCCTCCGGAGGTTACGAGCAGTACTTC. Translating gives CASSSSGGYEQYF. V usage is TRBV7-3 and J usage is TRBJ2-7, with a weak D call TRBD2 (5 bases). CDR3 size: 13 residues. V was shortened by 4 bases and J by 4 bases, with 11 bases between the two germline ends. Germline V gene lookup returns CDR1 SGHTA and CDR2 FQGTGA.